These 29 T cell receptor beta chains share one sample of origin, sequenced in a study of T cells after yellow fever vaccination. TCRdb reprocessed the 5' RACE reads with MiXCR, giving one entry per CDR3 protein. This table has around 160,000 distinct CDR3 sequences, 6% to 7.5% appearing once. The specimen was CD4+ T cells sorted from PBMCs, collected 4 to 6 days after the first yellow fever vaccination. These receptors were taken from a man younger than 30 who received the YFV17D yellow fever vaccine.

The chain carries TRBV5-1 and TRBJ1-1, with a tentative D call TRBD1 (5 bases). V was cut by 0 bases and J by 1 base, with 22 bases left in between. Germline assignment: CDR1 SGHRS and CDR2 YFSETQ. This CDR3 has 19 amino acids. The DNA of the CDR3 is TGCGCCAGCAGCTTGGCTGGGGCCGGGACTTGGGACGCGAACACTGAAGCTTTCTTT. Its translation is CASSLAGAGTWDANTEAFF.

Only a few counts were recorded for this clonotype. The chain employs TRBV5-4 and TRBJ1-2; D gene uncertain. Germline V gene sequence: CDR1 SGHNT, CDR2 YYREEE (reference sequence). Trimming cost V 0 bases and J 3 bases, with 12 bases left between them. This CDR3 spans 15 amino acids. In DNA, the CDR3 is TGTGCCAGCAGCTTGGTTGACCGAGATCACTATGGCTACACCTTC. Translating gives CASSLVDRDHYGYTF.

This clonotype was recorded a few times. This sequence joins TRBV6-1 and TRBJ1-1, with D tentatively TRBD1 (6 bases). Germline CDR1 is MNHNS and CDR2 is SASEGT. The CDR3 spans 14 residues. With 5 bases removed from V and 5 bases from J, the gap between germline ends came to 15 bases. CDR3 coding DNA: TGTGCCAGCAGTCTAGCACAGGGCAGAACTGAAGCTTTCTTT. It codes for CASSLAQGRTEAFF.

In its sample, this clonotype was seen a few times. The gene calls are TRBV6-5 and TRBJ2-7; TRBD1 matches at 7 bases. The CDR3 runs to 15 residues. Germline trimming cut 6 bases from V and 3 bases from J; bases unmatched to any gene: 11. From germline, CDR1 is MNHEY and CDR2 SVGAGI. For the CDR3, the DNA is TGTGCCAGCAGCCTCCGACAGGGTTGGAGCTACGAGCAGTACTTC. Translated, it gives CASSLRQGWSYEQYF.

The V call is TRBV19, the J call TRBJ1-1; the D is unclear. Germline CDR1 reads LNHDA; CDR2 reads SQIVND (reference sequence). The CDR3 runs to 12 residues. V was pared by 7 bases and J by 3 bases, with 9 bases between. CDR3 in DNA: TGTGCCAGTACAGACGGATACACTGAAGCTTTCTTT. This codes for CASTDGYTEAFF.

V and J are TRBV7-2 and TRBJ1-1, with unresolved D. The CDR3 sequence is 14 residues long. Germline values: CDR1 SGHTA, CDR2 FQGNSA. V was cut by 2 bases and J by 0 bases, with 7 bases left in between. CDR3 nucleotides: TGTGCCAGCAGCTTATGGAAATTGAACACTGAAGCTTTCTTT. Translating it yields CASSLWKLNTEAFF.

This clonotype was counted ten times or more. This sequence joins TRBV5-4 and TRBJ2-3, with TRBD1 matching over 9 bases. V was clipped by 4 bases and J by 4 bases; unmatched bases: 4. This CDR3 is 14 amino acids long. Germline V CDR1 and CDR2: SGHNT, YYREEE (reference sequence). The CDR3 region has the DNA TGTGCCAGCAGCCACGGACAGGGGCCAGATACGCAGTATTTT. It specifies CASSHGQGPDTQYF.

This clonotype showed up many times. The chain combines TRBV20-1 with TRBJ1-6; D perhaps matches TRBD1 (5 bases). CDR1 is DFQATT, CDR2 SNEGSKA, per germline (reference sequence). The germline V and J ends were trimmed by 1 base and 7 bases, with 17 bases remaining between them. The CDR3 sequence is 16 residues long. The CDR3 loop is CSARVVGPGGNSPLHF. The CDR3 DNA reads as TGCAGTGCTAGAGTTGTGGGACCTGGAGGGAATTCACCCCTCCACTTT.

For this clonotype: A read error may be the cause here, since a much bigger clone is one base away. The rearrangement joins TRBV7-3 to TRBJ2-2; the D is unclear. The CDR3 is 14 residues long. Germline V gene data show CDR1 as SGHTA and CDR2 as FQGTGA. Between the trimmed V and J ends, which lost 4 bases and 4 bases, there was a span of 10 bases. The CDR3 region has the DNA TGTGCCAGCAGCTCCTGGACCGGCACCGGGGAGCTGTTTTTT. This encodes CASSSWTGTGELFF. Using reference TRBV7-3 and TRBJ2-2 for the parts outside the CDR3, the full variable domain is GAGVSQTPSNKVTEKGKYVELRCDPISGHTALYWYRQSLGQGPEFLIYFQGTGAADDSGLPNDRFFAVRPEGSVSTLKIQRTERGDSAVYLCASSSWTGTGELFFGEGSRLTVL.

There are many counts of this clonotype. V and J are TRBV7-2 and TRBJ1-5; possible D gene TRBD1, 5 bases. CDR1 is SGHTA, CDR2 FQGNSA, per germline. V was cut by 4 bases and J by 2 bases, with 18 bases left in between. This CDR3 spans 17 amino acids. In DNA form, the CDR3 reads TGTGCCAGCAGCTCCGGAGGGGTCGGCGGGGGCAATCAGCCCCAGCATTTT. It translates to CASSSGGVGGGNQPQHF.

This chain links TRBV7-3 with TRBJ2-6; D might be TRBD1 or TRBD2, each matching 6 bases. The CDR3 covers 16 residues. V lost 4 bases, J lost 4 bases, and 14 bases lay in between. Per germline, CDR1 SGHTA and CDR2 FQGTGA. The CDR3 loop reads CASSSGAGTGANVLTF. CDR3 DNA: TGTGCCAGCAGCTCGGGGGCGGGGACCGGGGCCAACGTCCTGACTTTC.

This clonotype was seen ten or more times. The chain combines TRBV7-9 with TRBJ1-2; D possibly corresponds to TRBD1 (5 bases). The CDR3 spans 15 residues. Germline loops: CDR1 SEHNR, CDR2 FQNEAQ (reference sequence). V was pared by 1 base and J by 5 bases, with 14 bases between. The CDR3 spells CASSLGAAGRYGYTF. The CDR3 DNA is TGTGCCAGCAGCTTAGGCGCGGCAGGGAGATATGGCTACACCTTC. The full variable domain, its missing parts supplied by reference TRBV7-9 and TRBJ1-2, is DTGVSQNPRHKITKRGQNVTFRCDPISEHNRLYWYRQTLGQGPEFLTYFQNEAQLEKSRLLSDRFSAERPKGSFSTLEIQRTEQGDSAMYLCASSLGAAGRYGYTFGSGTRLTVV.

This clonotype was recorded many times. The V call is TRBV20-1, the J call TRBJ2-5; the match to TRBD1 covers 10 bases. The germline V gene has CDR1 DFQATT and CDR2 SNEGSKA (reference sequence). The CDR3 extends over 14 amino acids. Losses at the gene ends were 7 bases for V and 5 bases for J; bases not matched to a gene: 10. DNA of the CDR3: TGCAGTGTTACCCGACAGGGGGCGAGGGAGACCCAGTACTTC. This translates into CSVTRQGARETQYF.

The chain recombines TRBV20-1 with TRBJ2-2; D is possibly TRBD1 (5 bases). The CDR3 extends over 14 amino acids. V was trimmed by 0 bases and J by 7 bases, leaving 12 bases between them. Per germline, CDR1 DFQATT and CDR2 SNEGSKA (reference sequence). CDR3: CSARDPQGSGELFF. CDR3 DNA: TGCAGTGCTAGAGATCCGCAGGGTAGCGGGGAGCTGTTTTTT.

This clonotype showed up many times. The chain carries TRBV12-3 or TRBV12-4 and TRBJ1-2, with 8 nucleotides matching TRBD1. The CDR3 contains 14 residues. The V and J ends lost 6 bases and 6 bases, in that order; junction bases with no gene match: 9. The CDR3 region is CASSEPQGAHGYTF. Here the CDR3 DNA reads TGTGCCAGCAGCGAACCCCAGGGGGCTCATGGCTACACCTTC.

This clonotype was recorded a few times. J is TRBJ1-2 and V is TRBV7-2; 8 bases fit TRBD1. The ends lost 11 bases at V and 4 bases at J; junction bases unmatched: 6. From germline, CDR1 is SGHTA and CDR2 FQGNSA. There are 12 residues in the CDR3. CDR3 DNA sequence: TGTGCCTACAGGGGGAAGGTCTATGGCTACACCTTC. Translation: CAYRGKVYGYTF.

Points on this clonotype: The germline gene is not matched at one end of the junction; a read error may be the cause. The chain carries TRBV2 and TRBJ1-1; no definite D call. Germline CDR1 and CDR2: SNHLY and FYNNEI. This CDR3 region has 13 residues. CDR3 amino acids: CTSSLNTNTEAFF. The CDR3 DNA follows: TGTACCAGCAGTCTAAACACGAACACTGAAGCTTTCTTT.

This clonotype showed up many times. The chain employs TRBV20-1 and TRBJ1-5; tentative D call: TRBD1 (5 bases). CDR3 length: 13 residues. Trimming pared 4 bases from V and 6 bases from J, leaving 13 bases between. Per the germline V gene, CDR1 is DFQATT and CDR2 is SNEGSKA (reference sequence). The CDR3 sequence is CSATTWGSQPQHF. DNA for the CDR3: TGCAGTGCTACGACTTGGGGCAGTCAGCCCCAGCATTTT.

This clonotype has only a few counts. The chain employs TRBV18 and TRBJ2-3; 7 nucleotides line up with TRBD2. V lost 4 bases to trimming and J lost 0 bases; unmatched junction nucleotides: 10. The CDR3 sequence is 17 residues long. Looked up from germline, CDR1 is KGHSH and CDR2 is LQKENI. The CDR3 bases are TGTGCCAGCTCACTGAACTCGGGGGGATCTAGCACAGATACGCAGTATTTT. As protein: CASSLNSGGSSTDTQYF.

The chain is built from TRBV9 and TRBJ2-2, with 8 positions matching TRBD2. J was trimmed by 3 bases and V by 2 bases; bases with no gene match: 6. The CDR3 is 16 residues long. CDR1 is SGDLS, CDR2 YYNGEE, per germline. CDR3 residues: CASSVMGLGYTGELFF. The CDR3 coding sequence is TGTGCCAGCAGCGTTATGGGACTAGGTTACACCGGGGAGCTGTTTTTT.

The chain joins TRBV6-1 to TRBJ1-5; D possibly corresponds to TRBD1 (5 bases). Trimming stripped 1 base from V and 7 bases from J, with 14 bases between. Germline V gives CDR1 MNHNS, CDR2 SASEGT. CDR3 length equals 15 residues. The chain's CDR3 is CASSEGGTAAQPQHF. Written as DNA, the CDR3 is TGTGCCAGCAGTGAAGGGGGGACGGCGGCACAGCCCCAGCATTTT.

In this sample, this clonotype turned up many times. The chain employs TRBV20-1 and TRBJ2-7, with D possibly being TRBD1 or TRBD2 (7 bases each). Germline V gives CDR1 DFQATT, CDR2 SNEGSKA (reference sequence). V was shortened by 2 bases and J by 4 bases, with 18 bases between the two germline ends. The CDR3 runs 15 residues. CDR3 nucleotide sequence: TGCAGTGCTAGACCCCTCGGCAGGGGGGGATACGAGCAGTACTTC. Translated: CSARPLGRGGYEQYF.

This clonotype was recorded many times. The chain is built from TRBV7-2 and TRBJ1-6; possibly TRBD1 for D (5 bases). The CDR3 is made up of 13 amino acids. With 1 base removed from V and 9 bases from J, the gap between germline ends came to 7 bases. Germline V lookup: CDR1 SGHTA, CDR2 FQGNSA. The CDR3 sequence is CASSLEDSSPLHF. CDR3 sequence (DNA): TGTGCCAGCAGCTTAGAAGACAGTTCACCCCTCCACTTT.

Many counts were recorded for this clonotype. V and J are TRBV5-1 and TRBJ2-3, with 9 bases that match TRBD2. After removal of 5 bases from V and 1 base from J, the junction contained 2 bases not matched to a gene. CDR3 size: 14 residues. Per the germline V gene, CDR1 is SGHRS and CDR2 is YFSETQ. The CDR3 loop reads CASSLAGRTDTQYF. The DNA for the CDR3 is TGCGCCAGCAGTCTAGCGGGGCGCACAGATACGCAGTATTTT.

This clonotype occurred many times. The chain couples TRBV6-5 to TRBJ1-1; D call uncertain. Trimming left V 0 bases short and J 8 bases short, with 10 bases between. The CDR3 sequence is 13 residues long. The germline CDR1 and CDR2 sequences are MNHEY and SVGAGI. CDR3 sequence: CASSYSMGGEAFF. The CDR3 DNA follows: TGTGCCAGCAGTTACTCGATGGGTGGGGAAGCTTTCTTT.

This clonotype was counted ten times or more. The V gene is TRBV20-1, the J gene TRBJ2-5, with 12 bases aligning to TRBD2. The CDR3 totals 13 residues. J was trimmed by 5 bases and V by 3 bases; bases with no gene match: 1. Germline V gives CDR1 DFQATT, CDR2 SNEGSKA (reference sequence). CDR3 amino acids: CSASTSGGETQYF. The CDR3 nucleotides read TGCAGTGCTAGCACTAGCGGGGGGGAGACCCAGTACTTC.

In its sample, this clonotype was seen many times. The chain combines TRBV7-9 with TRBJ2-3; the D is unclear. Germline loops: CDR1 SEHNR, CDR2 FQNEAQ (reference sequence). CDR3 length: 11 residues. The V and J ends lost 5 bases and 1 base respectively, with 1 base between them. DNA of the CDR3: TGTGCCAGCAGCCGCACAGATACGCAGTATTTT. It specifies CASSRTDTQYF.

This clonotype was found many times. This sequence joins TRBV4-3 and TRBJ2-5; possibly TRBD1 for D (7 bases). The germline gives CDR1 LGHNA, CDR2 YSLEER. The CDR3 is 13 amino acids. Trimming stripped 4 bases from V and 5 bases from J, with 11 bases between. In DNA form, the CDR3 reads TGCGCCAGCAGCCCGACAGGGAGGGAGACCCAGTACTTC. Translated: CASSPTGRETQYF.

At least ten counts were recorded for this clonotype. The J gene is TRBJ2-5, the V gene TRBV25-1; D is possibly TRBD1 or TRBD2 (5 bases each). Germline CDR1 and CDR2: MGHDK and SYGVNS. The CDR3 loop spans 15 amino acids. V shed 5 bases and J shed 5 bases, with 18 bases lying between them. CDR3 nucleotide sequence: TGTGCCAGCAGTATCACTAGGGGTTTAGGGGAGACCCAGTACTTC. Protein: CASSITRGLGETQYF.